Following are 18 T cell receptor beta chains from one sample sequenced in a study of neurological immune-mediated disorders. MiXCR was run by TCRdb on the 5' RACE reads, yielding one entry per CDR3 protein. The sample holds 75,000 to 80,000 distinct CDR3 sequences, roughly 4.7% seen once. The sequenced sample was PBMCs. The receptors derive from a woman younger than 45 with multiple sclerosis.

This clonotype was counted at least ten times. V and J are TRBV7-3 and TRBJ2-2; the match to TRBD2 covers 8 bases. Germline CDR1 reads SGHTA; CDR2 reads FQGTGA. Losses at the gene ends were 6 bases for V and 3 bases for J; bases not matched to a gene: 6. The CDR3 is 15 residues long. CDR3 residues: CASSRGGQDTGELFF. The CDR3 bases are TGTGCCAGCAGTCGGGGGGGCCAGGACACCGGGGAGCTGTTTTTT.

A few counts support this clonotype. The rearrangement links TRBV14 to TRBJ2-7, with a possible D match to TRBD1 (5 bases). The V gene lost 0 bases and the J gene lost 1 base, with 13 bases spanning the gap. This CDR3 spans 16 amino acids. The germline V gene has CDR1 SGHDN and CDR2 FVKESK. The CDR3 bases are TGTGCCAGCAGCCAAGATCTAGGGGCCCGGTCCTACGAGCAGTACTTC. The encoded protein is CASSQDLGARSYEQYF.

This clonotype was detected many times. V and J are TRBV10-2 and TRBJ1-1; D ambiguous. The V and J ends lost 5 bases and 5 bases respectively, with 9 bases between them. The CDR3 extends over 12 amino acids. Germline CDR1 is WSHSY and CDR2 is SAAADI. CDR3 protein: CASSQTNTEAFF. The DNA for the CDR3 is TGCGCCAGCAGTCAGACAAATACTGAAGCTTTCTTT.

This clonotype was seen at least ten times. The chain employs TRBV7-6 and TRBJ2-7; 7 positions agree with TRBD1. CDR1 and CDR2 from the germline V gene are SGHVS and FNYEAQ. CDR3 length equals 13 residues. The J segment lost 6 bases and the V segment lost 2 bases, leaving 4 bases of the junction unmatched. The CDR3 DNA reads TGTGCCAGCAGCTTACTACAGGGGTCCGAGCAGTACGTC. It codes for CASSLLQGSEQYV.

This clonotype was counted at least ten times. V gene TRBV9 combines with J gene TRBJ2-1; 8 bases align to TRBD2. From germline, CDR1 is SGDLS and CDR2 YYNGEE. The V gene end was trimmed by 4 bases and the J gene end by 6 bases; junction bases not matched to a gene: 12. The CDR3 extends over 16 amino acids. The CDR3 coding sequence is TGTGCCAGCAGCCTCCGACTCGGACTAGCTAGCAATGAGCAGTTCTTC. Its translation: CASSLRLGLASNEQFF.

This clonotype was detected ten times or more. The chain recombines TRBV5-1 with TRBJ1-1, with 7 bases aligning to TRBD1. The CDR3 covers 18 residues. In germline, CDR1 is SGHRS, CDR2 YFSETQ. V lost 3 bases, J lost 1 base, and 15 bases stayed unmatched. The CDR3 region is CASSSNDLRTGGNTEAFF. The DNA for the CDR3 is TGCGCCAGCAGCTCAAATGACCTACGGACAGGTGGGAACACTGAAGCTTTCTTT. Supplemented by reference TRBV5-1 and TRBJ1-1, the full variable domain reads KAGVTQTPRYLIKTRGQQVTLSCSPISGHRSVSWYQQTPGQGLQFLFEYFSETQRNKGNFPGRFSGRQFSNSRSEMNVSTLELGDSALYLCASSSNDLRTGGNTEAFFGQGTRLTVV.

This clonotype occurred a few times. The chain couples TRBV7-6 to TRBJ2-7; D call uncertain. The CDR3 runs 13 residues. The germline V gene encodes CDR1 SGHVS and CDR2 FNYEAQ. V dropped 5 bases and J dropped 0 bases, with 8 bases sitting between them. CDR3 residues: CASSRTDSYEQYF. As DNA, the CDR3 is TGTGCCAGCAGCAGGACGGACTCCTACGAGCAGTACTTC.

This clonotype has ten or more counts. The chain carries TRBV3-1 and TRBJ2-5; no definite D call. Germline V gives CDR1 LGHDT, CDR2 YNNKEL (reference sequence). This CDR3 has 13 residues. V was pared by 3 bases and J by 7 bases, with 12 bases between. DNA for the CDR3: TGTGCCAGCAGCCAGGACGGTGCCAGGACCCAGTACTTC. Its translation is CASSQDGARTQYF.

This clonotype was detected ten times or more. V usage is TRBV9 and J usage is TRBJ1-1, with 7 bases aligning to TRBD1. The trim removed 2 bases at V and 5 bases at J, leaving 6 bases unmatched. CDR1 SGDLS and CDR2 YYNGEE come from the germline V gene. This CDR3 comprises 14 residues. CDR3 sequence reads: CASSVDRAGTEAFF. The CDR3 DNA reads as TGTGCCAGCAGCGTCGACAGGGCCGGGACTGAAGCTTTCTTT.

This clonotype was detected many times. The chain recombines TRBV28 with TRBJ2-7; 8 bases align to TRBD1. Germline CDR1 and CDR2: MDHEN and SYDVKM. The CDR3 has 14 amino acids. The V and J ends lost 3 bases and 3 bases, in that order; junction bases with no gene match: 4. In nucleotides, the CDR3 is TGTGCCAGCAGTTTGGACAGGGCAGGCTACGAGCAGTACTTC. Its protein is CASSLDRAGYEQYF.

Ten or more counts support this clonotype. Written as DNA, the CDR3 is TGCGCCAGCAGCTTGGTTTTTGGTACTAGCGCGGATGAGCAGTTCTTC. It yields the protein CASSLVFGTSADEQFF. V usage is TRBV5-1 and J usage is TRBJ2-1; 7 bases line up with TRBD2. Looked up from germline, CDR1 is SGHRS and CDR2 is YFSETQ. The CDR3 covers 16 residues. After removal of 0 bases from V and 8 bases from J, the junction contained 11 bases not matched to a gene.

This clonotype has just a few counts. CDR3 DNA sequence: TGTGCCATCAGTGGCGGACAGGGGAAGGGTGGTGAAGCTTTCTTT. Protein: CAISGGQGKGGEAFF. This chain joins TRBV10-3 and TRBJ1-1, with 9 nucleotides matching TRBD1. Trimming took 4 bases from V and 7 from J; bases not matched to a gene: 10. The CDR3 sequence is 15 residues long. Germline V CDR1 and CDR2: ENHRY, SYGVKD.

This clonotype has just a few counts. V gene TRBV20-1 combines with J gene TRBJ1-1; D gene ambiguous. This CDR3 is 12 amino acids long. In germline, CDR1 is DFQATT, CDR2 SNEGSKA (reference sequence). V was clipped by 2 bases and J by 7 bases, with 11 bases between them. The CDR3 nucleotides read TGCAGTGCTAGACCCCTACGGGGTGAAGCTTTCTTT. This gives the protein CSARPLRGEAFF.

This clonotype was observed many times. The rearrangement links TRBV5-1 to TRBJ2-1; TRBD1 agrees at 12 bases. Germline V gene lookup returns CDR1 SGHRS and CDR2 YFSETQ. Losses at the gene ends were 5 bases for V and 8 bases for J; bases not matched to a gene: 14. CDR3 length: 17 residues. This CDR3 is CASSRVSLGQGADEQFF. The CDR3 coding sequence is TGCGCCAGCAGTCGGGTTAGTCTGGGACAGGGGGCTGATGAGCAGTTCTTC.

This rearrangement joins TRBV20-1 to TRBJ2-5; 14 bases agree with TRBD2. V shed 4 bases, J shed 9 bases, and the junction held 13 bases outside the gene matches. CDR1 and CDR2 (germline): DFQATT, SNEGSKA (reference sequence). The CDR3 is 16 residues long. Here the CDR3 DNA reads TGCAGTGCTAAAACACGACTAGCGGGGGGGCCTCGACCCCAGTACTTC. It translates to CSAKTRLAGGPRPQYF.

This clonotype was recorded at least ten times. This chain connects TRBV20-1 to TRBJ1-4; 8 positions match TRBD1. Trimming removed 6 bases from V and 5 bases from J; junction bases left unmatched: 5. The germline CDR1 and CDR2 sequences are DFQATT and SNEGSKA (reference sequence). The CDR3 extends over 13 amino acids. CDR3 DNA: TGCAGTGCCAGGACAGGGCTAAATGAAAAACTGTTTTTT. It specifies CSARTGLNEKLFF.

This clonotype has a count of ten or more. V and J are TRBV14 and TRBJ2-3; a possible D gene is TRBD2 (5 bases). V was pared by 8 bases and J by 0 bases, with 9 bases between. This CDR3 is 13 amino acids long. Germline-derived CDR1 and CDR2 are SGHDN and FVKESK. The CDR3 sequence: CASRDYSTDTQYF. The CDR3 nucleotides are TGTGCCAGCCGAGACTACAGCACAGATACGCAGTATTTT.

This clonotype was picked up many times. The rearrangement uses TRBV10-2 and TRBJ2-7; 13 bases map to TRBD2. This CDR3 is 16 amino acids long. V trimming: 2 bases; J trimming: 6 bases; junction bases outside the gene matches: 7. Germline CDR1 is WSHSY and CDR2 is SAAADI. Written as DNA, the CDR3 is TGCGCCAGCAGTGAGACTAGCGGGAGGGTGCGGTCCGAGCAGTACTTC. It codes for CASSETSGRVRSEQYF.